The rows below give T cell receptor beta chains drawn from one sample of a study of T cells in Graves' hyperthyroidism and ophthalmopathy. TCRdb itself ran the multiplex PCR reads through MiXCR, one entry per CDR3 protein. The top ten hold approximately 15% of the sample, which has more than 450,000 distinct CDR3 sequences, 14% seen once. The sample taken for sequencing was blood. Every receptor here comes from a woman in her forties with Graves' hyperthyroidism. The CDR3 runs from the conserved cysteine through the conserved F or W. Each record gives: V gene, D gene, J gene, clone size, CDR3 length, CDR3 protein, CDR3 DNA. A D gene is named only where the DNA matches it firmly. Clone size is given for some rows only: seen once, a few or many times, or a class if the clone is expanded.

>TRBV28|.|TRBJ1-6|.|15
CASSFGRGVNSPLHF
TGTGCCAGCAGTTTTGGGCGAGGCGTTAATTCACCCCTCCACTTT
>TRBV28|.|TRBJ1-1|few|12
CASRNRVTGAFF
TGTGCCAGCAGAAACAGGGTCACTGGAGCTTTCTTT
>TRBV6-1|TRBD1|TRBJ1-5|.|17
CASNPDRGGFSNQPQHF
TGTGCCAGCAATCCTGACAGGGGCGGGTTCAGCAATCAGCCCCAGCATTTT
>TRBV12-3/TRBV12-4|.|TRBJ2-2|.|12
CATGGGPGELFF
TGTGCCACCGGTGGAGGGCCCGGGGAGCTGTTTTTT
>TRBV20-1|.|TRBJ2-1|few|14
CSASHTRTWDEQSF
TGCAGTGCTAGTCATACTAGGACCTGGGATGAGCAGTCCTTC
>TRBV7-2|TRBD2|TRBJ2-3|.|13
CASSLMGGDTQYF
TGTGCCAGCAGCTTAATGGGAGGGGATACGCAGTATTTT
>TRBV28|TRBD1|TRBJ2-7|many|13
CASSGTGQDEQYF
TGTGCCAGCAGCGGGACAGGGCAGGACGAGCAGTACTTC
>TRBV2|TRBD1|TRBJ2-5|.|13
CASNNRGLETQYF
TGTGCCAGCAACAACAGGGGTTTGGAGACCCAGTACTTC
>TRBV12-3/TRBV12-4|TRBD1|TRBJ2-1|many|17
CASSSKGTGGLYNEQFF
TGTGCCAGCAGTTCTAAAGGGACAGGGGGTCTCTACAATGAGCAGTTCTTC
>TRBV9|TRBD2|TRBJ2-3|.|20
CASSVEGTSGLLFSTDTQYF
TGTGCCAGCAGCGTAGAAGGGACTAGCGGGCTTCTTTTTAGCACAGATACGCAGTATTTT
>TRBV5-8|TRBD1|TRBJ1-4|.|15
CASSARDRGIEKLFF
TGTGCCAGCAGTGCCCGAGACAGGGGAATCGAAAAACTGTTTTTT
>TRBV4-2|.|TRBJ2-1|few|15
CASSQDEGFYNEQFF
TGTGCCAGCAGCCAAGATGAGGGGTTCTACAATGAGCAGTTCTTC
>TRBV27|TRBD1|TRBJ2-7|many|15
CASSLSATGESEQYF
TGTGCCAGCAGTTTATCGGCGACAGGGGAAAGCGAGCAGTACTTC
>TRBV19|.|TRBJ2-3|.|18
CASGRTATYVHSTDTQYF
TGTGCCAGTGGTCGAACAGCTACCTACGTTCATAGCACAGATACGCAGTATTTT
>TRBV2|TRBD1|TRBJ2-7|many|14
CASRDEDRAYEQYF
TGTGCCAGCAGGGACGAGGACAGGGCTTACGAGCAGTACTTC
>TRBV11-2|TRBD2|TRBJ2-7|many|17
CASSQQLGLAGFYEQYF
TGTGCCAGCAGCCAACAACTGGGACTAGCGGGATTTTACGAGCAGTACTTC
>TRBV11-2|.|TRBJ2-3|many|13
CASSLILTDTQYF
TGTGCCAGCAGCTTAATCCTCACAGATACGCAGTATTTT
>TRBV7-9|TRBD1|TRBJ1-2|.|16
CASSETGQGSNYGYTF
TGTGCCAGCAGCGAAACCGGACAGGGAAGTAACTATGGCTACACCTTC
>TRBV29-1|TRBD2|TRBJ2-1|.|16
CSVEDPFSGRYNEQFF
TGCAGCGTTGAAGATCCGTTTAGCGGGAGATACAATGAGCAGTTCTTC
>TRBV19|.|TRBJ1-1|.|15
CASSIRVGLNTGAFF
TGTGCCAGTAGTATACGGGTCGGATTGAACACTGGAGCTTTCTTT
>TRBV27|TRBD1|TRBJ1-5|few|17
CASTRIGTDDSNQPQHF
TGTGCCAGCACCAGGATCGGGACAGACGATAGCAATCAGCCCCAGCATTTT
>TRBV15|TRBD1|TRBJ1-5|many|16
CATSRGDRVGNQPQHF
TGTGCCACCAGCAGAGGTGACAGGGTGGGCAATCAGCCCCAGCATTTT
>TRBV20-1|.|TRBJ2-7|.|15
CSAKPGAGSNYEQYF
TGCAGTGCTAAACCGGGCGCAGGGAGTAACTACGAGCAGTACTTC
>TRBV6-1|.|TRBJ1-2|once|13
CASSEGRRYGYTF
TGTGCCAGCAGTGAGGGACGGCGCTATGGCTACACCTTC
>TRBV12-3/TRBV12-4|.|TRBJ1-2|.|15
CASSLRRLPDYGYTF
TGTGCCAGCAGTTTACGGAGACTCCCGGACTATGGCTACACCTTC
>TRBV2|TRBD2|TRBJ2-5|many|15
CASRTRLAGQETQYF
TGTGCCAGCAGAACGAGACTAGCGGGACAAGAGACCCAGTACTTC